This is a list of T cell receptor beta chains from one sample in a study of T cell changes during pregnancy in multiple sclerosis. This table comes from immunoSEQ multiplex PCR, and its TCRdb copy is limited to in-frame clones, with some not included. The top ten clones hold less than 3% of a sample with around 60,000 clones, about 93% of them seen once. The starting material was peripheral blood, obtained in the third trimester of pregnancy. The receptors derive from a female donor in good health, enrolled as a control in a pregnancy study. Each CDR3 is given with its conserved first and last residue. The order of the fields is D gene, J gene, V gene, CDR3 protein, CDR3 DNA. D genes are given only for firm matches.

TRBD1	TRBJ1-2	TRBV9	CASSVETGVNYGYTF	TGTGCCAGCAGCGTGGAAACAGGGGTAAACTATGGCTACACCTTC
NA	TRBJ2-2	TRBV9	CASSVAGAGNTGELFF	TGTGCCAGCAGCGTAGCAGGTGCCGGCAACACCGGGGAGCTGTTTTTT
TRBD2	TRBJ2-7	TRBV11-1	CASSLATSANSYEQYF	TGTGCCAGCAGCTTAGCAACTAGCGCGAACTCCTACGAGCAGTACTTC
TRBD2	TRBJ2-7	TRBV4-2	CASSHLTSGRAYEQYF	TGTGCCAGCAGCCACCTCACTAGCGGGAGGGCCTACGAGCAGTACTTC
NA	TRBJ1-2	TRBV11-3	CASSLEYSGYTF	TGTGCCAGCAGCTTAGAGTACAGTGGCTACACCTTC
TRBD2	TRBJ2-1	TRBV2	CASSNGLANEQFF	TGTGCCAGCAGCAACGGACTAGCCAATGAGCAGTTCTTC
NA	TRBJ1-3	TRBV7-2	CASSLHSSGDWGRNTIYF	TGTGCCAGCAGCCTACACTCTTCAGGGGATTGGGGTAGAAACACCATATATTTT
TRBD2	TRBJ2-3	TRBV7-9	CASSSGLAGNSDTQYF	TGTGCCAGCAGCTCCGGCCTAGCGGGTAACTCAGATACGCAGTATTTT
NA	TRBJ1-3	TRBV2	CASSRDTGEGNTIYF	TGTGCCAGCAGTCGGGACACTGGGGAAGGAAACACCATATATTTT
NA	TRBJ2-1	TRBV6-5	CASSYGGKDNEQFF	TGTGCCAGCAGTTACGGGGGGAAGGACAATGAGCAGTTCTTC
TRBD1	TRBJ1-1	TRBV5-1	CASSLTTGGGGTEAFF	TGCGCCAGCAGCTTAACTACAGGGGGCGGGGGCACTGAAGCTTTCTTT
TRBD1	TRBJ2-1	TRBV27	CASSLGTGGTRTYNEQFF	TGTGCCAGCAGTTTGGGGACAGGGGGAACTAGGACCTACAATGAGCAGTTCTTC
NA	TRBJ2-1	TRBV7-8	CASSPPGPTTNEQFF	TGTGCCAGCAGCCCCCCGGGTCCGACTACCAATGAGCAGTTCTTC
NA	TRBJ2-5	TRBV7-9	CASSSQETQYF	TGTGCCAGCAGCTCTCAAGAGACCCAGTACTTC
TRBD2	TRBJ2-5	TRBV7-2	CASSRLGLAGGGETQYF	TGTGCCAGCAGCAGACTAGGGCTAGCGGGGGGCGGAGAGACCCAGTACTTC